This TCR beta chain was identified during a study of cytomegalovirus exposure and HLA in healthy donors. Notes on the study in general: Researchers counted 164 TCR beta chains as cytomegalovirus-associated. Most of the TCR beta V segments (in an earlier analysis) were productive either about 87% or about 30% of the time. Later analysis demonstrated an association between a missense DCLRE1C variant and TCR beta V- and J-gene trimming.

Nominally healthy donors provided the samples, though records likely missed some immune exposures. Researchers ran the PCR with 60 Vbeta and 13 Jbeta primers. Libraries were prepared by immunoSEQ multiplex PCR; TCRdb keeps only in-frame clonotypes and omits some of them. The data contain under 200,000 clones, roughly 80% of them singletons. The junction had 7 bases not matched to a gene; V was cut back by 4 bases and J by 5 bases. This CDR3 has 15 residues. Germline loops: CDR1 SNHLY, CDR2 FYNNEI. Worth noting for this clone: Antigen specificity is unknown.

The TCR originated in a woman aged 50 to 60 in good health and CMV-seronegative. Sequencing used PBMCs. This chain connects TRBV2 to TRBJ1-5, with 8 bases identical to TRBD1. CDR3 amino acids: CASSVGDRRHQPQHF. The CDR3 DNA reads TGTGCCAGCAGTGTAGGGGACAGGCGGCATCAGCCCCAGCATTTT.